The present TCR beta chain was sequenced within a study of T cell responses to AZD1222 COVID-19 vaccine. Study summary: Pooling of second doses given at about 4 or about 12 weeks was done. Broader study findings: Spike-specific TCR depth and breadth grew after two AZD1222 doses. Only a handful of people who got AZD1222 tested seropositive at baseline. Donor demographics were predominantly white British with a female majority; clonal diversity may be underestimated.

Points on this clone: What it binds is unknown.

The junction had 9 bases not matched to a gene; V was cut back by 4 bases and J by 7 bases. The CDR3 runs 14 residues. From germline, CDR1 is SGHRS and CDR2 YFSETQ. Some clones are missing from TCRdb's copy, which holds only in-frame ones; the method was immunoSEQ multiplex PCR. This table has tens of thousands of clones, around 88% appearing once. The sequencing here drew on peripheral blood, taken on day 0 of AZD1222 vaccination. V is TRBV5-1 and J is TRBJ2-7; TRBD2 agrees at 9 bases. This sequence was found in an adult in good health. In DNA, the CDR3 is TGCGCCAGCAGCGGGGCTAGCGGGATTGATGAGCAGTACTTC. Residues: CASSGASGIDEQYF.